The 21 T cell receptor beta chains below were found in one sample sequenced in a study of Graves' ophthalmopathy and Graves' hyperthyroidism. Amplification targeted the TCR beta CDR3 regions, with RNA transcripts as the source material. The authors performed first-round RT-PCR with HTBI primers and then a second-round multiplex PCR. TCRdb independently ran MiXCR on the multiplex PCR reads; one entry per CDR3 protein. Here the sample spans about 400,000 distinct CDR3 sequences, 15% to 20% being singletons. The specimen sequenced was peripheral blood. The receptor set was obtained from a woman younger than 30 with Graves' ophthalmopathy.

At least ten counts were recorded for this clonotype. The gene calls are TRBV9 and TRBJ2-2; the D gene is possibly TRBD1 (6 bases). Between the trimmed V and J ends, which lost 6 bases and 1 base, there was a span of 13 bases. CDR3 length: 15 amino acids. Germline assignment: CDR1 SGDLS and CDR2 YYNGEE. CDR3 coding DNA: TGTGCCAGCATCCCGGGACATCAGAACACCGGGGAGCTGTTTTTT. Its translation: CASIPGHQNTGELFF.

The sample holds many counts of this clonotype. The rearrangement joins TRBV5-1 to TRBJ2-3; 8 positions match TRBD2. CDR1 and CDR2 from the germline V gene are SGHRS and YFSETQ. V lost 5 bases, J lost 0 bases, and 8 bases stayed unmatched. CDR3 length: 16 residues. CDR3 protein: CASRWIAGSSTDTQYF. The CDR3 nucleotides read TGCGCCAGCAGATGGATAGCGGGGAGTAGCACAGATACGCAGTATTTT.

This clonotype was detected a few times. The chain employs TRBV7-2 and TRBJ1-1, with D perhaps TRBD1 (5 bases). This CDR3 region has 14 residues. Trimming removed 0 bases at V and 4 bases at J, with 9 bases between. CDR1 is SGHTA and CDR2 is FQGNSA in the germline V gene. The CDR3 coding sequence is TGTGCCAGCAGCTTAGCGGCGACAGCCACTGAAGCTTTCTTT. It codes for CASSLAATATEAFF.

At least ten counts were recorded for this clonotype. The chain links TRBV6-5 to TRBJ2-7, with 8 bases fitting TRBD1. V shed 10 bases, J shed 3 bases, and the junction held 8 bases outside the gene matches. The CDR3 is made up of 13 amino acids. Looked up from germline, CDR1 is MNHEY and CDR2 is SVGAGI. CDR3 in amino acids: CATMQGARYEQYF. The DNA for the CDR3 is TGTGCCACTATGCAGGGGGCGCGCTACGAGCAGTACTTC.

This clonotype was observed many times. The rearrangement uses TRBV2 and TRBJ1-1; D might be TRBD1 (6 bases). Between the trimmed V and J ends, which lost 8 bases and 5 bases, there was a span of 15 bases. The CDR3 has 13 amino acids. Looked up from germline, CDR1 is SNHLY and CDR2 is FYNNEI. CDR3 in DNA: TGTGCCAGCGCTGGGGGCAGGGGTACTGAAGCTTTCTTT. The encoded protein is CASAGGRGTEAFF.

This clonotype has at least ten counts. The rearrangement links TRBV7-7 to TRBJ2-7; 10 bases are shared with TRBD2. The germline gives CDR1 SSHAT, CDR2 FNYEAQ (reference sequence). This CDR3 spans 22 amino acids. Trimming took 2 bases from V and 0 from J; bases not matched to a gene: 22. CDR3 bases: TGTGCCAGCAGCTTACTTAGCGGGGGGCGACCTAAGATCCTCAAGAGCTCCTACGAGCAGTACTTC. Its protein is CASSLLSGGRPKILKSSYEQYF.

This clonotype was found many times. This chain joins TRBV12-3 or TRBV12-4 and TRBJ1-2, with D hard to call. The CDR3 spans 14 residues. V was cut by 5 bases and J by 4 bases, with 14 bases left in between. The CDR3 nucleotides read TGTGCCAGCAGTCCCCGGACGGAGTCCTATGGCTACACCTTC. Its protein is CASSPRTESYGYTF.

This clonotype occurred many times. The rearrangement joins TRBV6-5 to TRBJ1-2; 8 bases match TRBD1. Germline V gives CDR1 MNHEY, CDR2 SVGAGI. The CDR3 extends over 14 amino acids. V was clipped by 8 bases and J by 8 bases; unmatched bases: 13. The CDR3 reads CASDPRQGSGGYTF. The CDR3 nucleotides are TGTGCCAGCGACCCTCGACAGGGGTCTGGCGGCTACACCTTC.

The chain recombines TRBV6-1 with TRBJ2-7; 7 bases match TRBD1. The length of the CDR3 is 16 residues. Germline V gene sequence: CDR1 MNHNS, CDR2 SASEGT. Unmatched junction bases numbered 5, after V lost 0 bases and J lost 0 bases. The chain's CDR3 is CASSEALTGNSYEQYF. The CDR3 coding sequence is TGTGCCAGCAGTGAAGCGCTGACAGGGAACTCCTACGAGCAGTACTTC.

This clonotype showed up many times. The chain links TRBV11-1 to TRBJ1-5; 11 bases agree with TRBD1. The CDR3 loop spans 16 amino acids. Germline CDR1 reads SGHAT; CDR2 reads FQDESV (reference sequence). Unmatched junction bases numbered 3, after V lost 1 base and J lost 4 bases. CDR3 sequence: CASSLGGQGVNQPQHF. The DNA of the CDR3 is TGTGCCAGCAGCTTAGGGGGACAGGGGGTGAATCAGCCCCAGCATTTT. The whole variable domain, filled in from reference TRBV11-1 and TRBJ1-5, reads EAEVAQSPRYKITEKSQAVAFWCDPISGHATLYWYRQILGQGPELLVQFQDESVVDDSQLPKDRFSAERLKGVDSTLKIQPAELGDSAMYLCASSLGGQGVNQPQHFGDGTRLSIL.

This clonotype was observed many times. The chain employs TRBV20-1 and TRBJ1-2; TRBD1 aligns across 9 bases. J lost 4 bases, V lost 0 bases, and 6 bases had no gene match. There are 15 residues in the CDR3. Germline CDR1 and CDR2: DFQATT and SNEGSKA (reference sequence). The CDR3 loop is CSARDADRGIYGYTF. The DNA of the CDR3 is TGCAGTGCTAGAGATGCCGACAGGGGGATCTATGGCTACACCTTC.

This clonotype was seen a handful of times. The chain joins TRBV9 to TRBJ1-1, with D possibly matching TRBD1 (6 bases). Trimming stripped 3 bases from V and 7 bases from J, with 13 bases between. Germline V gene sequence: CDR1 SGDLS, CDR2 YYNGEE. The CDR3 spans 13 residues. The CDR3 DNA is TGTGCCAGCAGCGAGGACGGGGGCGGTGAAGCTTTCTTT. Amino acid sequence: CASSEDGGGEAFF.

This clonotype was found many times. The rearrangement joins TRBV7-2 to TRBJ1-2, with D possibly TRBD1 on 5 matching bases. CDR1 and CDR2 from the germline V gene are SGHTA and FQGNSA. The V and J ends lost 5 bases and 14 bases respectively, with 27 bases between them. This CDR3 spans 15 amino acids. In DNA, the CDR3 is TGTGCCAGCAGCCCAATTGGGGCAGGGTCCCTTTTTTCGACCTTC. Translated, it gives CASSPIGAGSLFSTF. Supplemented by reference TRBV7-2 and TRBJ1-2, the full variable domain reads GAGVSQSPSNKVTEKGKDVELRCDPISGHTALYWYRQSLGQGLEFLIYFQGNSAPDKSGLPSDRFSAERTGGSVSTLTIQRTQQEDSAVYLCASSPIGAGSLFSTFGSGTRLTVV.

Many counts were recorded for this clonotype. The V gene is TRBV20-1, the J gene TRBJ2-7, with D perhaps matching TRBD1 (6 bases). The V end was cut by 5 bases, the J end by 6 bases, with 11 bases between. This CDR3 contains 11 residues. Per the germline V gene, CDR1 is DFQATT and CDR2 is SNEGSKA (reference sequence). The DNA of the CDR3 is TGCAGTGCTCAGGACAGAGCCGAGCAGTACTTC. It codes for CSAQDRAEQYF.

This clonotype occurred many times. This chain uses TRBV20-1 with TRBJ2-5; 14 bases match TRBD2. The CDR3 is 15 residues long. Germline V CDR1 and CDR2: DFQATT, SNEGSKA (reference sequence). Trimming cost V 3 bases and J 5 bases; bases outside gene matches: 5. CDR3 in amino acids: CSASGLAGGVETQYF. For the CDR3, the DNA is TGCAGTGCTAGCGGACTAGCGGGGGGCGTGGAGACCCAGTACTTC.

V gene TRBV12-3 or TRBV12-4 combines with J gene TRBJ2-5; perhaps TRBD1 as D (5 bases). The CDR3 length is 12 residues. V was pared by 6 bases and J by 7 bases, with 12 bases between. The DNA for the CDR3 is TGTGCCAGCAGCTCAGGGTCCGGGACCCAGTACTTC. Its translation is CASSSGSGTQYF.

This clonotype was recorded at least ten times. The chain couples TRBV12-3 or TRBV12-4 to TRBJ1-2; D perhaps matches TRBD1 (6 bases). This CDR3 spans 12 amino acids. V lost 1 base, J lost 8 bases, and 8 bases lay in between. The CDR3 sequence is CASSLGGGGYTF. The CDR3 DNA sequence: TGTGCCAGCAGTTTAGGGGGGGGCGGCTACACCTTC.

This clonotype was observed many times. This chain joins TRBV6-5 and TRBJ2-7; 8 bases align to TRBD2. V lost 6 bases, J lost 5 bases, and 9 bases stayed unmatched. The CDR3 is 14 amino acids. The germline CDR1 and CDR2 sequences are MNHEY and SVGAGI. The CDR3 sequence is CASRASGRRNEQYF. In nucleotides, the CDR3 is TGTGCCAGCAGGGCGAGCGGGAGAAGGAACGAGCAGTACTTC.

The chain uses TRBV4-3 and TRBJ2-7; 13 nucleotides agree with TRBD2. V shed 1 base, J shed 0 bases, and the junction held 6 bases outside the gene matches. Germline V lookup: CDR1 LGHNA, CDR2 YSLEER. The CDR3 loop spans 18 amino acids. This chain's CDR3 is CASSQGTSGGGSSYEQYF. In nucleotides, the CDR3 is TGCGCCAGCAGCCAAGGGACTAGCGGGGGTGGGAGCTCCTACGAGCAGTACTTC.

This clonotype was detected many times. The chain employs TRBV30 and TRBJ1-5; no definite D call. The V end lost 1 base, the J end lost 2 bases, and 9 bases lay between the germline ends. This CDR3 region has 14 residues. The germline CDR1 and CDR2 sequences are GTSNPN and SVGIG (reference sequence). The CDR3 sequence: CAWSAGMGNQPQHF. In DNA, the CDR3 is TGTGCCTGGAGTGCGGGTATGGGCAATCAGCCCCAGCATTTT.

There are many counts of this clonotype. The gene calls are TRBV20-1 and TRBJ1-1; the D gene is possibly TRBD1 (5 bases). Germline V lookup: CDR1 DFQATT, CDR2 SNEGSKA (reference sequence). The V gene lost 0 bases and the J gene lost 3 bases, with 14 bases spanning the gap. CDR3 length: 15 amino acids. DNA for the CDR3: TGCAGTGCTAGAGACCTTGGGGGGGTTGACACTGAAGCTTTCTTT. Encoded protein: CSARDLGGVDTEAFF.